These 9 T cell receptor beta chains share one sample of origin, sequenced in a study of blood T cell repertoires in COVID-19. Libraries were prepared by immunoSEQ multiplex PCR; TCRdb keeps only in-frame clonotypes and omits some of them. The profile covers about 260,000 clones, with roughly 86% appearing a single time and around 0.7% taken by the ten largest. The specimen was peripheral blood. Every receptor here comes from a human donor in a cohort sampled during active COVID-19.

This clone was found once. This chain joins TRBV9 and TRBJ1-4; TRBD1 matches at 9 bases. The germline CDR1 and CDR2 sequences are SGDLS and YYNGEE. This CDR3 comprises 15 residues. Trimming took 3 bases from V and 3 from J; bases not matched to a gene: 3. CDR3 DNA: TGTGCCAGCAGCGAGGGACAGGGCCCTAATGAAAAACTGTTTTTT. This translates into CASSEGQGPNEKLFF.

The rearrangement joins TRBV6-1 to TRBJ2-7; D is unresolved. The V end was cut by 2 bases, the J end by 2 bases, with 16 bases between. This CDR3 has 16 amino acids. Germline CDR1 reads MNHNS; CDR2 reads SASEGT. For the CDR3, the DNA is TGTGCCAGCAGTGAATTTGACCGCGCTGAGGCCTACGAGCAGTACTTC. As protein: CASSEFDRAEAYEQYF.

V and J are TRBV6-2 or TRBV6-3 and TRBJ2-7; D possibly corresponds to TRBD1 (6 bases). Germline V lookup: CDR1 MNHEY, CDR2 SVGEGT. With 2 bases removed from V and 2 bases from J, the gap between germline ends came to 13 bases. The CDR3 covers 15 residues. CDR3 sequence: CASSYDGTHPYEQYF. DNA for the CDR3: TGTGCCAGCAGTTACGACGGGACACATCCCTACGAGCAGTACTTC.

This chain joins TRBV9 and TRBJ1-1; D is perhaps TRBD1 (6 bases). The ends were cut back, 4 bases at V and 3 bases at J, with 16 bases in the middle. CDR1 and CDR2 from the germline V gene are SGDLS and YYNGEE. CDR3 size: 15 residues. The CDR3 DNA is TGTGCCAGCAGCTTCGGACAGCCTGGGGACACTGAAGCTTTCTTT. This translates into CASSFGQPGDTEAFF.

The chain recombines TRBV7-6 with TRBJ1-6; D is possibly TRBD1 (6 bases). Trimming left V 5 bases short and J 10 bases short, with 21 bases between. This CDR3 is built from 16 residues. CDR1 and CDR2 from the germline V gene are SGHVS and FNYEAQ. Here the CDR3 DNA reads TGTGCCAGCAGCCGAACGGGGGCGGGAGTAGGATCACCCCTCCACTTT. Residues: CASSRTGAGVGSPLHF.

The chain links TRBV6-2 or TRBV6-3 to TRBJ2-7; 9 bases match TRBD2. CDR3 size: 15 residues. V shed 2 bases, J shed 2 bases, and the junction held 4 bases outside the gene matches. Germline V gene sequence: CDR1 MNHEY, CDR2 SVGEGT. The CDR3 region is CASSYVLAGTYEQYF. In nucleotides, the CDR3 is TGTGCCAGCAGTTACGTTCTAGCGGGGACCTACGAGCAGTACTTC.

The chain has TRBV6-5 and TRBJ2-7; TRBD1 agrees at 7 bases. The CDR3 totals 14 residues. The V gene end was trimmed by 6 bases and the J gene end by 0 bases; junction bases not matched to a gene: 5. The germline V gene has CDR1 MNHEY and CDR2 SVGAGI. This CDR3 reads CASSSTGSSYEQYF. The DNA of the CDR3 is TGTGCCAGCAGCTCGACAGGGAGCTCCTACGAGCAGTACTTC.

The chain combines TRBV27 with TRBJ2-2; tentative D call: TRBD2 (6 bases). There are 13 residues in the CDR3. Germline CDR1 reads MNHEY; CDR2 reads SMNVEV (reference sequence). The V end lost 5 bases, the J end lost 7 bases, and 11 bases lay between the germline ends. The CDR3 DNA follows: TGTGCCAGCAGTCGGACTATAGGCGGGGAGCTGTTTTTT. Its translation: CASSRTIGGELFF.

The gene calls are TRBV18 and TRBJ2-3; TRBD2 aligns across 10 bases. The CDR3 extends over 18 amino acids. CDR1 KGHSH and CDR2 LQKENI come from the germline V gene. V trimming: 2 bases; J trimming: 2 bases; junction bases outside the gene matches: 10. This CDR3 reads CASSPSLLAGALTDTQYF. CDR3 in DNA: TGTGCCAGCTCACCATCGTTGCTAGCGGGAGCCCTCACAGATACGCAGTATTTT.